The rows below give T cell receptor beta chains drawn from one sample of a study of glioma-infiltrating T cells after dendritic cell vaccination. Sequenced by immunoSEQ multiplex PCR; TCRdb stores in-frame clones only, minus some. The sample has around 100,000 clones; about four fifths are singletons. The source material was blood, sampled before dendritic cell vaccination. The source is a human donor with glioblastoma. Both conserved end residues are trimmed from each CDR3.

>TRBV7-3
ASSPGAGDTDTQY
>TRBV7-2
ASSPSPETYGYT
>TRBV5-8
ASSLGGHLFWETQY
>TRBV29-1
SVDESRGGNT
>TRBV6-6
ASSYPIT
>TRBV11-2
ASSLAVAAQGAF
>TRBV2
ASNLAWGDNQPQH
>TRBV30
AWARGPLTDTQY
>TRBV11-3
ASSGTGWNTEAF
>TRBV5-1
ASSKEWDRQNTEAF
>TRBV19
ASSISSSNEKLF
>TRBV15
ATSGGQATDEQF
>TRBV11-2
ASSPTDSNYYGYT
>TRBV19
ASSTSTVRREFQETQY
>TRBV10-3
AITTGDHGYT
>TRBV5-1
ASSLDRGPGISEAF
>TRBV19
ASSIDYSNQETQY
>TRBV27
ASSQDVDRDNTGELF
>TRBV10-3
AISAQGNTEAF
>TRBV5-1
ASSLDSQYEQY
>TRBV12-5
ASVPWKTESGELF
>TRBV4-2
ASSLARAEGYGYT